This T cell receptor (beta chain) was sequenced for a study of blood T cells in healthy people across ages. General study results and limits: When set beside aged donors, long-lived donors presented more naive CD4+ cells and higher diversity.

A sample-barcoded 5' primer and a J-beta primer mix were used in a second PCR of about 6 to 12 cycles. TCRdb called the 5' RACE reads again in MiXCR, with one record for every CDR3 protein. The sample records 1.8 million or so distinct CDR3 sequences, 30% to 40% being singletons. This clonotype was seen ten or more times. Its antigen is still unknown. After removal of 3 bases from V and 7 bases from J, the junction contained 5 bases not matched to a gene. The length of the CDR3 is 13 residues. In germline, CDR1 is SGHNT, CDR2 YYREEE (reference sequence). Sequencing input: blood. This chain uses TRBV5-4 with TRBJ1-2; 8 bases align to TRBD1. The receptor was derived from a human donor in good health. The chain's CDR3 is CASSWQGASGYTF. CDR3 sequence (DNA): TGTGCCAGCAGCTGGCAGGGGGCGAGTGGCTACACCTTC.